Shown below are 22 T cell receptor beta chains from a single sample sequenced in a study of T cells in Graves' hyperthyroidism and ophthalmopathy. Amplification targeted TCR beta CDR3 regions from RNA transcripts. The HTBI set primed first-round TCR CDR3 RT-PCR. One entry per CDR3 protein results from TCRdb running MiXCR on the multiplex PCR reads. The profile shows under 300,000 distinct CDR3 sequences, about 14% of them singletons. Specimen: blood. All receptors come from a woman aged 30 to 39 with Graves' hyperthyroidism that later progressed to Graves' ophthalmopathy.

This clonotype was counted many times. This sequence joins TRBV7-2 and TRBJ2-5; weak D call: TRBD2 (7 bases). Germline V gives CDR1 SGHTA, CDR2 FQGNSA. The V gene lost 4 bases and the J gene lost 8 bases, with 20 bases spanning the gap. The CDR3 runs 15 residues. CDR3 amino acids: CASSSRLGGGLTQYF. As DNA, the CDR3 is TGTGCCAGCAGCTCGAGACTAGGGGGGGGCTTAACCCAGTACTTC.

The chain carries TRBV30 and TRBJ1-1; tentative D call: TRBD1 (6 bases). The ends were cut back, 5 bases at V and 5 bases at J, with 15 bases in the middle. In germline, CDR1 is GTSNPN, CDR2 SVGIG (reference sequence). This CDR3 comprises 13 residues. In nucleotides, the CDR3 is TGTGCCTGGGGACAGACGGGGAGGACTGAAGCTTTCTTT. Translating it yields CAWGQTGRTEAFF. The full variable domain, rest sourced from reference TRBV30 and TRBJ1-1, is SQTIHQWPATLVQPVGSPLSLECTVEGTSNPNLYWYRQAAGRGLQLLFYSVGIGQISSEVPQNLSASRPQDRQFILSSKKLLLSDSGFYLCAWGQTGRTEAFFGQGTRLTVV.

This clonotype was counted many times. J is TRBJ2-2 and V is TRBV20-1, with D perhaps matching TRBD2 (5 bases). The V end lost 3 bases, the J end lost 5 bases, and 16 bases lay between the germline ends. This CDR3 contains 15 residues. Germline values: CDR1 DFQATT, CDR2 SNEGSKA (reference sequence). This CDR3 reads CSARDVGWETGELFF. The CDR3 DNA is TGCAGTGCTAGGGACGTGGGGTGGGAGACCGGGGAGCTGTTTTTT.

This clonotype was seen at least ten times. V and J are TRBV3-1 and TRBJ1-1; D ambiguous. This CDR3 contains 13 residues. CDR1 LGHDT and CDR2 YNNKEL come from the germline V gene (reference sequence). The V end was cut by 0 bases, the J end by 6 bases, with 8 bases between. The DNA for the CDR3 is TGTGCCAGCAGCCAAGATTTAGGACCTGAAGCTTTCTTT. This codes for CASSQDLGPEAFF.

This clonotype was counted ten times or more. CDR3 protein: CATRYRGSYEQYF. The CDR3, as DNA: TGTGCCACTCGGTACAGGGGGTCCTACGAGCAGTACTTC. The chain employs TRBV28 and TRBJ2-7, with TRBD1 matching 8 bases. Germline V CDR1 and CDR2: MDHEN, SYDVKM. This CDR3 region has 13 residues. V lost 10 bases, J lost 1 base, and 6 bases stayed unmatched.

Here the CDR3 DNA reads TGTGCCAGCAGCCAAGAAAATAATTCACCCCTCCACTTT. Translating gives CASSQENNSPLHF. The V call is TRBV4-2, the J call TRBJ1-6; D is unclear. The CDR3 totals 13 residues. The germline CDR1 and CDR2 sequences are LGHNA and YNFKEQ. Trimming removed 0 bases at V and 5 bases at J, with 2 bases between.

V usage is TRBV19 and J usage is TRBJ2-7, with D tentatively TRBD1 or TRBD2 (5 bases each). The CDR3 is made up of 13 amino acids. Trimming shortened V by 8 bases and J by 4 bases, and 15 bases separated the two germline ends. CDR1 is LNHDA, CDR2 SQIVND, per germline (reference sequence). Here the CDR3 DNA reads TGTGCCAGTCGACCGGGACCCGGGTACGAGCAGTACTTC. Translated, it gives CASRPGPGYEQYF.

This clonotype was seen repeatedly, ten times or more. The CDR3 reads CASSNARDGSYNEQFF. As DNA, the CDR3 is TGTGCCAGCAGCAACGCCAGGGATGGCTCCTACAATGAGCAGTTCTTC. The chain employs TRBV7-9 and TRBJ2-1, with a possible D match to TRBD1 (5 bases). V dropped 5 bases and J dropped 0 bases, with 14 bases sitting between them. The CDR3 loop spans 16 amino acids. Germline V gene data show CDR1 as SEHNR and CDR2 as FQNEAQ (reference sequence).

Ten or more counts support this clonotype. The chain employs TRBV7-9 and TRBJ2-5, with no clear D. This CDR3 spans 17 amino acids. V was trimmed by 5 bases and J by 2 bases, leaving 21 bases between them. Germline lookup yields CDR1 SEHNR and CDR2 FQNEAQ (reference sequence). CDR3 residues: CASSRSPVSGLQETQYF. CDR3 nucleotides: TGTGCCAGCAGCCGATCCCCGGTGTCGGGCCTACAAGAGACCCAGTACTTC.

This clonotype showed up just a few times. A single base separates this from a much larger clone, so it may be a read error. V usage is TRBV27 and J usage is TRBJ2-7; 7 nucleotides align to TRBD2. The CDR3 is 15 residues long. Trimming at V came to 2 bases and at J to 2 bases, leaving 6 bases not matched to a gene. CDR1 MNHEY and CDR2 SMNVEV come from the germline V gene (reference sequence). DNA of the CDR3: TGTGCCAGCAGTTTAGGTAGCGGGTATACCTACGAGCAGTACTTC. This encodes CASSLGSGYTYEQYF.

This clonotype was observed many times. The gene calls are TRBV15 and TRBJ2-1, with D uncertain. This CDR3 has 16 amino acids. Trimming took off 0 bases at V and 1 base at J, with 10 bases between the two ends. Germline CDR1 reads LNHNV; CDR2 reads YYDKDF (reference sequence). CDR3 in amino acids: CATSRDPSPSYNEQFF. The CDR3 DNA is TGTGCCACCAGCAGAGATCCGAGCCCGTCCTACAATGAGCAGTTCTTC.

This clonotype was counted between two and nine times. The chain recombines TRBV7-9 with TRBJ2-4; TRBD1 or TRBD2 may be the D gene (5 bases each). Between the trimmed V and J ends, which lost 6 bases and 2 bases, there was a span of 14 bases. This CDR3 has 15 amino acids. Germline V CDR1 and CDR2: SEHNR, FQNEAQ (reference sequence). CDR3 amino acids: CASSSDGTPKNIQYF. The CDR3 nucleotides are TGTGCCAGCAGTTCCGACGGGACCCCCAAAAACATTCAGTACTTC.

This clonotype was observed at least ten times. The CDR3 DNA is TGTGCCAGCACCGTCACCGGGACTAGATACACCGGGGAGCTGTTTTTT. Translated: CASTVTGTRYTGELFF. The chain links TRBV6-2 or TRBV6-3 to TRBJ2-2, with 8 bases identical to TRBD2. Unmatched junction bases numbered 10, after V lost 7 bases and J lost 3 bases. Per germline, CDR1 MNHEY and CDR2 SVGEGT. The CDR3 spans 16 residues.

The CDR3 sequence is CASSRGQTLDEQYF. The CDR3 nucleotides read TGTGCCAGCAGTCGGGGACAGACCCTCGACGAGCAGTACTTC. The chain combines TRBV6-1 with TRBJ2-7; 7 bases align to TRBD1. J lost 5 bases, V lost 5 bases, and 9 bases had no gene match. Germline V lookup: CDR1 MNHNS, CDR2 SASEGT. CDR3 length: 14 residues.

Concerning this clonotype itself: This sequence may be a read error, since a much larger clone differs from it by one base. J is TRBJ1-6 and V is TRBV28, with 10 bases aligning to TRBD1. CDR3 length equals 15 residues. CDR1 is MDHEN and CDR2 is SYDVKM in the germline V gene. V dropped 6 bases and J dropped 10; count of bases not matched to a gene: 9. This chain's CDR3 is CASRPRDRGVSPLHF. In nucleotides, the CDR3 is TGTGCCAGCAGACCCCGGGACAGGGGAGTCTCACCCCTCCACTTT.

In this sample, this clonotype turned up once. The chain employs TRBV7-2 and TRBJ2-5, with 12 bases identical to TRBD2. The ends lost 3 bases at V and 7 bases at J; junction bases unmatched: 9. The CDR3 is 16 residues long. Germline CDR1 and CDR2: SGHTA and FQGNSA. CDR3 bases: TGTGCCAGCAGCTTTAGACTAGCGGGGGCGGCGGGGACCCAGTACTTC. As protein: CASSFRLAGAAGTQYF.

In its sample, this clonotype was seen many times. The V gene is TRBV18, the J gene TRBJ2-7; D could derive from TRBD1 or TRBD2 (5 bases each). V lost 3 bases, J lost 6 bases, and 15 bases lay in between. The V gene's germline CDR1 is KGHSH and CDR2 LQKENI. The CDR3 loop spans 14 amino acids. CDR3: CASSPIGGRGEQYF. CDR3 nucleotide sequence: TGTGCCAGCTCACCTATTGGGGGTCGGGGCGAGCAGTACTTC.

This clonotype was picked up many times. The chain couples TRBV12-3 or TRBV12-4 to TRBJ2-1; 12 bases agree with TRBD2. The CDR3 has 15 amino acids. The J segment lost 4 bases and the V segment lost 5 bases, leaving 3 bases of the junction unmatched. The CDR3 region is CASSPSGRVYNEQFF. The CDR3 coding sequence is TGTGCCAGCAGTCCTAGCGGGAGGGTTTACAATGAGCAGTTCTTC.

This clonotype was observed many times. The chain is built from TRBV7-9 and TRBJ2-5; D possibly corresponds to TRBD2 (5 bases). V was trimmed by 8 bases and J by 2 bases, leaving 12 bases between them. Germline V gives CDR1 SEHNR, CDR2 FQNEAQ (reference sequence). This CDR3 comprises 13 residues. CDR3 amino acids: CASAAETQETQYF. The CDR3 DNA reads TGTGCCAGCGCAGCGGAGACACAAGAGACCCAGTACTTC.

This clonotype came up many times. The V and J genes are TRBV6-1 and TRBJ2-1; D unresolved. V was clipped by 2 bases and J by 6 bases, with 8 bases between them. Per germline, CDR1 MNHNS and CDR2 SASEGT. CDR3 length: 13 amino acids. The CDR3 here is CASSEWRSNEQFF. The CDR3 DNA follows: TGTGCCAGCAGTGAATGGCGTAGCAATGAGCAGTTCTTC.

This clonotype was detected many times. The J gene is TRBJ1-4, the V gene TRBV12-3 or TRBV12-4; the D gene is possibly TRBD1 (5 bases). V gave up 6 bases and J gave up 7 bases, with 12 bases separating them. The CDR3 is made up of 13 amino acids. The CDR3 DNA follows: TGTGCCAGCAGCTTTTCAGGGACTGAAAAACTGTTTTTT. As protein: CASSFSGTEKLFF.

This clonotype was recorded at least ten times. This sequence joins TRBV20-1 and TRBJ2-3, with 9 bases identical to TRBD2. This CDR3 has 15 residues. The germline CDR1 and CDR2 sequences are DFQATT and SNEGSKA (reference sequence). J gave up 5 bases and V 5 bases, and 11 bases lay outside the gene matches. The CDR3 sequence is CSAFKAGGHVDTQYF. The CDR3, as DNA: TGCAGTGCTTTCAAGGCGGGAGGGCATGTAGATACGCAGTATTTT.